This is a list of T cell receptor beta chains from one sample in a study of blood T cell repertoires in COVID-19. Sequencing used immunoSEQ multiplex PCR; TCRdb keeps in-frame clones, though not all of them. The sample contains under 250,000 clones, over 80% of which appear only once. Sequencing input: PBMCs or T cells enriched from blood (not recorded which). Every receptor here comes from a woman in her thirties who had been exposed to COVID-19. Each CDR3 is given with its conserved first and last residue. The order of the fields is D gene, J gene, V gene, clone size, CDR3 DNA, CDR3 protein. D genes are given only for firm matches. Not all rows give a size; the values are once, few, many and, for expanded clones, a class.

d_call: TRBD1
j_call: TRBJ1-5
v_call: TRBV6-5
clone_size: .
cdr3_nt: TGTGCCAGCAGTTTACAGGGGACTCACAATCAGCCCCAGCATTTT
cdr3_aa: CASSLQGTHNQPQHF

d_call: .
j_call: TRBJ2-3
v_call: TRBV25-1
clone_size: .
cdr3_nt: TGTGCCAGCCAAACGGTTACAGATACGCAGTATTTT
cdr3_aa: CASQTVTDTQYF

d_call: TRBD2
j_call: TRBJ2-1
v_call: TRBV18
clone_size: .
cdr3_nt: TGTGCCAGCTCACCCCTCGGGGGAGGGAGCTCCTACAATGAGCAGTTCTTC
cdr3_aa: CASSPLGGGSSYNEQFF

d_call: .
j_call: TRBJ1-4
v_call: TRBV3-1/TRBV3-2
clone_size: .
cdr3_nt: TGTGCCAGCAGCCAAGATCTGGGGGCGGGAGTGAATGAAAAACTGTTTTTT
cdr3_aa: CASSQDLGAGVNEKLFF

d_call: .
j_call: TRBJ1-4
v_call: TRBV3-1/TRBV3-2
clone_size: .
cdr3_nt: TGTGCCAGCAGCCAAGGGAGTGAACTGTTTTTT
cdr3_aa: CASSQGSELFF

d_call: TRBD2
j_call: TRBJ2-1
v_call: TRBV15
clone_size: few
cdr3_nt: TGTGCCACCAGCAGAGATCGAGGGGCTAGCGGGATCCGAGGTGAGCAGTTCTTC
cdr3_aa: CATSRDRGASGIRGEQFF

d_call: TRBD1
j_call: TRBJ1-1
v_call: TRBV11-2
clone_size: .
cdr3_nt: TGTGCCAGCAGCTTAGGGACAGGGGAGGGAACTGAAGCTTTCTTT
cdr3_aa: CASSLGTGEGTEAFF

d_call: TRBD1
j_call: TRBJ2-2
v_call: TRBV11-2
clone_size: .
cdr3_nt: TGTGCCAGCAGCTTAGTCGGGGCAGGGGGTTACACCGGGGAGCTGTTTTTT
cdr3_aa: CASSLVGAGGYTGELFF

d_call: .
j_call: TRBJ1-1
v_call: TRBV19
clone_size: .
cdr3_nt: TGTGCCAGCATGGAGGAACCGAACACTGAAGCTTTCTTT
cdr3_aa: CASMEEPNTEAFF

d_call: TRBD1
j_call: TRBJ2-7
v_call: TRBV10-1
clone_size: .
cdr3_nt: TGCGCCAGCAGTCCCGGGACAGGGGGCTACGAGCAGTACTTC
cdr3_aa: CASSPGTGGYEQYF

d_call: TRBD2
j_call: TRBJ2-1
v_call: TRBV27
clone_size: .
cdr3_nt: TGTGCCAGCAGTGTTCTAGCGGGTGTGTACAATGAGCAGTTCTTC
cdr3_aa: CASSVLAGVYNEQFF

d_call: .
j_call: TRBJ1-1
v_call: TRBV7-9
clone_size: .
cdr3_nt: TGTGCCAGCAGCGGGCCCGCGAGCACTGAAGCTTTCTTT
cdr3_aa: CASSGPASTEAFF

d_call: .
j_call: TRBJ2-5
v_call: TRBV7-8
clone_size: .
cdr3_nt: TGTGCCAGCAGCTTAGACGGACGGAGGGAGACCCAGTACTTC
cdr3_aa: CASSLDGRRETQYF

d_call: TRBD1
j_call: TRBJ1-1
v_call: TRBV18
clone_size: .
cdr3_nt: TGTGCCAGCTCACCACCCGGGACAGGGAATAACACTGAAGCTTTCTTT
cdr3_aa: CASSPPGTGNNTEAFF

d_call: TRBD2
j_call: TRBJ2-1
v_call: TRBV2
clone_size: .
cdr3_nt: TGTGCCACTTCACTAGCGGGAGGGCAGGTTGAGCAGTTCTTC
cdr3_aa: CATSLAGGQVEQFF

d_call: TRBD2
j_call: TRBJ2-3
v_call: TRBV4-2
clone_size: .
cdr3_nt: TGTGCCAGCGGCGGACTAGCGGGATCCACAGATACGCAGTATTTT
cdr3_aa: CASGGLAGSTDTQYF

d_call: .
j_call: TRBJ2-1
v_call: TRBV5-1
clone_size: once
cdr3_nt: TGCGCCAGCAGCTTGGACGGGTATGAGCAGTTCTTC
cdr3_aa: CASSLDGYEQFF

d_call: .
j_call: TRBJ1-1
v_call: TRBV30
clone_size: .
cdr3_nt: TGTGCCTGGAGTGTGAACAGCAACACTGAAGCTTTCTTT
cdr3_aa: CAWSVNSNTEAFF

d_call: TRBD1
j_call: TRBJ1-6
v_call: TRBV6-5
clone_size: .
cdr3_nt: TGTGCCAGCAGAAATACCGGGACAGGGAATTCACCCCTCCACTTT
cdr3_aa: CASRNTGTGNSPLHF

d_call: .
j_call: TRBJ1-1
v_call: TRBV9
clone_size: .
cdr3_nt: TGTGCCAGCAGCGTAGAGGCAGTAGCGAACACTGAAGCTTTCTTT
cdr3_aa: CASSVEAVANTEAFF

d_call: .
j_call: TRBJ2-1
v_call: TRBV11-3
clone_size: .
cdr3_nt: TGTGCCAGCAGCTTTAGCGCCGCTCCATACAATGAGCAGTTCTTC
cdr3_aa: CASSFSAAPYNEQFF

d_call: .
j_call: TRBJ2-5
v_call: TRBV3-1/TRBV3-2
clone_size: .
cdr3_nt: TGTGCCAGCAGCCAAGGATGGGGAGGAGGAGAGACCCAGTACTTC
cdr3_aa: CASSQGWGGGETQYF

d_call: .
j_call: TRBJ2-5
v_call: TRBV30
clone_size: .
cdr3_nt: TGTGCCTGGAGCAGCGGAGAAGAGACCCAGTACTTC
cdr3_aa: CAWSSGEETQYF